Shown below are 31 T cell receptor beta chains from a single sample sequenced in a study of early T cells in non-severe SARS-CoV-2 infection. TCRdb redid the calling of the 5' RACE reads with MiXCR, one entry per CDR3 protein. Here the sample spans some 89,000 distinct CDR3 sequences, 8% to 13% being singletons. Sequencing was performed on whole blood, taken at baseline. The receptors originated from an adult who was a healthcare worker with PCR-confirmed SARS-CoV-2 infection or an uninfected control (not recorded which).

DNA for the CDR3: TGTGCCAGCAAAGCGGGAGCGAACACCGGGGAGCTGTTTTTT. This encodes CASKAGANTGELFF. The chain couples TRBV6-4 to TRBJ2-2; 8 bases align to TRBD2. Germline V gives CDR1 MRHNA, CDR2 SNTAGT. The trim removed 7 bases at V and 0 bases at J, leaving 1 base unmatched. This CDR3 region has 14 residues.

This clonotype was seen repeatedly, ten times or more. The rearrangement joins TRBV11-3 to TRBJ2-2; D tentatively reads TRBD1 or TRBD2 (6 bases each). Germline values: CDR1 SGHNT, CDR2 YENEEA. CDR3 length: 15 amino acids. V was pared by 4 bases and J by 2 bases, with 11 bases between. The CDR3 region has the DNA TGTGCCAGCAGCTCAGGGGACTCCAACACCGGGGAGCTGTTTTTT. Encoded protein: CASSSGDSNTGELFF.

This clonotype was seen repeatedly, ten times or more. The J gene is TRBJ1-5, the V gene TRBV19; TRBD1 is a possible D gene (5 bases). The CDR3 runs 14 residues. V was pared by 2 bases and J by 5 bases, with 10 bases between. Germline V gene lookup returns CDR1 LNHDA and CDR2 SQIVND (reference sequence). The CDR3 spells CASSITRAYQPQHF. For the CDR3, the DNA is TGTGCCAGTAGTATAACCAGGGCCTATCAGCCCCAGCATTTT.

This rearrangement joins TRBV11-2 to TRBJ2-2, with unresolved D. V was pared by 3 bases and J by 4 bases, with 12 bases between. CDR1 and CDR2 from the germline V gene are SGHAT and FQNNGV. The CDR3 has 15 amino acids. CDR3 bases: TGTGCCAGCAGCTTTGCCGGGCCTTCCACCGGGGAGCTGTTTTTT. Amino acids: CASSFAGPSTGELFF.

The chain has TRBV29-1 and TRBJ1-2; D ambiguous. Germline V CDR1 and CDR2: SQVTM, ANQGSEA. V shed 5 bases and J shed 2 bases, with 9 bases lying between them. The CDR3 has 12 residues. DNA for the CDR3: TGCAGCGTTCGAGGAACCAACTATGGCTACACCTTC. This encodes CSVRGTNYGYTF.

This clonotype has only a few counts. The V gene is TRBV11-2, the J gene TRBJ2-3, with 11 bases lining up with TRBD2. Losses at the gene ends were 2 bases for V and 9 bases for J; bases not matched to a gene: 16. The germline gives CDR1 SGHAT, CDR2 FQNNGV. The CDR3 has 18 residues. The CDR3 is CASSLNSGVAGGPGTQYF. The CDR3 coding sequence is TGTGCCAGCAGCTTAAATTCCGGGGTAGCGGGAGGGCCGGGAACGCAGTATTTT.

This clonotype was seen a few times. The chain carries TRBV5-4 and TRBJ2-1; tentatively, D is TRBD2 (6 bases). Trimming cost V 0 bases and J 2 bases, with 18 bases left between them. The CDR3 length is 18 residues. CDR1 and CDR2 from the germline V gene are SGHNT and YYREEE (reference sequence). DNA for the CDR3: TGTGCCAGCAGCTTGGACGCGGGGCCCCATAACCCCTACAATGAGCAGTTCTTC. It encodes CASSLDAGPHNPYNEQFF. Variable domain in full (rest from reference TRBV5-4 and TRBJ2-1): ETGVTQSPTHLIKTRGQQVTLRCSSQSGHNTVSWYQQALGQGPQFIFQYYREEENGRGNFPPRFSGLQFPNYSSELNVNALELDDSALYLCASSLDAGPHNPYNEQFFGPGTRLTVL.

With respect to this clonotype: A much more abundant neighbour one base away suggests this may be a read error. The chain employs TRBV12-3 or TRBV12-4 and TRBJ1-2; 8 nucleotides agree with TRBD1. The CDR3 loop spans 14 amino acids. As DNA, the CDR3 is TGTGCCAGCAGTATCGGACAGGGCCTCTATGGCTACTCCTTC. Translation: CASSIGQGLYGYSF.

The CDR3 spells CSVGPSRGGADTQYF. DNA for the CDR3: TGCAGCGTTGGACCCTCAAGGGGGGGAGCAGATACGCAGTATTTT. J is TRBJ2-3 and V is TRBV29-1; possible D gene TRBD2, 7 bases. Germline-derived CDR1 and CDR2 are SQVTM and ANQGSEA. The CDR3 totals 15 residues. The V end lost 4 bases, the J end lost 4 bases, and 18 bases lay between the germline ends.

This clonotype was counted a few times. The chain joins TRBV6-6 to TRBJ1-1; D is perhaps TRBD1 (5 bases). The CDR3 extends over 15 amino acids. Germline values: CDR1 MNHNY, CDR2 SVGAGI (reference sequence). The germline V and J ends were trimmed by 3 bases and 4 bases, with 15 bases remaining between them. The CDR3 DNA reads as TGTGCCAGCAGTTATCTCCCCAACGGGGGCACTGAAGCTTTCTTT. Amino acid sequence: CASSYLPNGGTEAFF.

The chain uses TRBV30 and TRBJ1-4; 7 nucleotides match TRBD1. This CDR3 comprises 14 residues. J was trimmed by 5 bases and V by 4 bases; bases with no gene match: 7. CDR1 GTSNPN and CDR2 SVGIG come from the germline V gene (reference sequence). This CDR3 reads CAWNKGQTNEKLFF. CDR3 DNA: TGTGCCTGGAATAAGGGACAGACGAATGAAAAACTGTTTTTT.

A few counts support this clonotype. V is TRBV11-2 and J is TRBJ2-1, with TRBD1 as a possible D gene (5 bases). The V end lost 5 bases, the J end lost 0 bases, and 11 bases lay between the germline ends. This CDR3 is built from 15 residues. CDR1 and CDR2 (germline): SGHAT, FQNNGV. This chain's CDR3 is CASSPYQGSYNEQFF. CDR3 nucleotide sequence: TGTGCCAGCAGCCCGTATCAGGGCTCCTACAATGAGCAGTTCTTC.

The CDR3 loop reads CASSGTGLGGNTIYF. In DNA, the CDR3 is TGTGCCAGCAGCGGGACAGGGCTAGGTGGAAACACCATATATTTT. The chain combines TRBV9 with TRBJ1-3; 8 nucleotides line up with TRBD1. The CDR3 runs 15 residues. Germline V gene lookup returns CDR1 SGDLS and CDR2 YYNGEE. The junction had 5 bases not matched to a gene; V was cut back by 3 bases and J by 3 bases.

V and J are TRBV19 and TRBJ1-6; D remains ambiguous. V lost 3 bases and J lost 7, with 4 bases in between. Germline CDR1 LNHDA, CDR2 SQIVND (reference sequence). This CDR3 contains 12 residues. This CDR3 is CASSILNSPLHF. The CDR3 nucleotides read TGTGCCAGTAGTATTCTGAATTCACCCCTCCACTTT.

This clonotype has a handful of counts. J is TRBJ2-1 and V is TRBV19; tentatively, D is TRBD1 (6 bases). V was clipped by 5 bases and J by 8 bases, with 22 bases between them. The CDR3 sequence is 16 residues long. Per germline, CDR1 LNHDA and CDR2 SQIVND (reference sequence). DNA of the CDR3: TGTGCCAGTAGTCCACGCTACAGGGTTAACGCAGATGAGCAGTTCTTC. Its translation: CASSPRYRVNADEQFF.

The chain joins TRBV20-1 to TRBJ2-1; D remains unclear. CDR3 size: 13 residues. Germline assignment: CDR1 DFQATT and CDR2 SNEGSKA (reference sequence). Trimming cost V 3 bases and J 9 bases, with 15 bases left between them. The CDR3 spells CSASRLEGLEQFF. The CDR3 nucleotides read TGCAGTGCTAGTAGGTTAGAAGGGCTTGAGCAGTTCTTC.

This clonotype has more than one count but fewer than ten. This chain uses TRBV20-1 with TRBJ1-1; 8 positions agree with TRBD1. V lost 8 bases, J lost 1 base, and 6 bases stayed unmatched. Germline-derived CDR1 and CDR2 are DFQATT and SNEGSKA (reference sequence). The CDR3 contains 13 residues. The CDR3 bases are TGCAGTACAAAACAGGGGGAGAACACTGAAGCTTTCTTT. Protein sequence: CSTKQGENTEAFF.

The chain links TRBV10-1 to TRBJ2-5, with D unresolved. With 0 bases removed from V and 1 base from J, the gap between germline ends came to 6 bases. CDR1 WNHNN and CDR2 SYGVQD come from the germline V gene (reference sequence). This CDR3 is 14 amino acids long. This CDR3 is CASSESGSQETQYF. The CDR3 region has the DNA TGCGCCAGCAGTGAGTCGGGCAGCCAAGAGACCCAGTACTTC.

This clonotype was recorded many times. This sequence joins TRBV20-1 and TRBJ2-7; D call uncertain. Germline CDR1 reads DFQATT; CDR2 reads SNEGSKA (reference sequence). V was shortened by 2 bases and J by 3 bases, with 11 bases between the two germline ends. There are 13 residues in the CDR3. CDR3 sequence reads: CSARLLLIYEQYF. The DNA of the CDR3 is TGCAGTGCTAGACTACTACTTATCTACGAGCAGTACTTC.

This clonotype has only a few counts. J is TRBJ2-3 and V is TRBV12-3 or TRBV12-4; TRBD1 matches at 9 bases. J was trimmed by 2 bases and V by 5 bases; bases with no gene match: 5. CDR3 length: 15 amino acids. CDR3 DNA: TGTGCCAGCAGTGCGACAGGGGGAATCACAGATACGCAGTATTTT. Encoded protein: CASSATGGITDTQYF.

J is TRBJ2-2 and V is TRBV6-2 or TRBV6-3, with TRBD1 identical over 7 bases. CDR1 and CDR2 from the germline V gene are MNHEY and SVGEGT. The CDR3 is 18 residues long. Trimming at V came to 6 bases and at J to 0 bases, leaving 13 bases not matched to a gene. The CDR3, as DNA: TGTGCCAGCAGCTCTCATGTTACCGGGACAGCGAACACCGGGGAGCTGTTTTTT. Amino acids: CASSSHVTGTANTGELFF.

This clonotype appeared a few times. The chain links TRBV10-3 to TRBJ2-3; D is possibly TRBD2 (6 bases). From germline, CDR1 is ENHRY and CDR2 SYGVKD. Between the trimmed V and J ends, which lost 6 bases and 0 bases, there was a span of 16 bases. The CDR3 runs to 16 residues. The DNA for the CDR3 is TGTGCCATCAGCCCCGGGAGAGGGTTGAGCACAGATACGCAGTATTTT. Protein product: CAISPGRGLSTDTQYF.

In its sample, this clonotype was seen a few times. The V and J genes are TRBV5-1 and TRBJ2-3; the D gene is possibly TRBD2 (6 bases). With 3 bases removed from V and 6 bases from J, the gap between germline ends came to 23 bases. Per germline, CDR1 SGHRS and CDR2 YFSETQ. The CDR3 runs to 17 residues. CDR3 in DNA: TGCGCCAGCAGCTCTCGAGGGGTAGCGGTAACTGGGGATACGCAGTATTTT. Amino acids: CASSSRGVAVTGDTQYF. The full variable domain, with the rest looked up from reference TRBV5-1 and TRBJ2-3, is KAGVTQTPRYLIKTRGQQVTLSCSPISGHRSVSWYQQTPGQGLQFLFEYFSETQRNKGNFPGRFSGRQFSNSRSEMNVSTLELGDSALYLCASSSRGVAVTGDTQYFGPGTRLTVL.

Only a few counts were recorded for this clonotype. Relative to the germline gene, one junction end is altered; a read error may explain this. The chain uses TRBV20-1 and TRBJ2-7, with D maybe TRBD1 (6 bases). Germline CDR1 is DFQATT and CDR2 is SNEGSKA (reference sequence). The CDR3 has 14 residues. CDR3 sequence: CSAKVPRGSFEQYF. The CDR3 nucleotides are TGCAGTGCCAAAGTCCCCAGGGGATCCTTCGAGCAGTACTTC.

The J gene is TRBJ2-7, the V gene TRBV11-3, with no clear D. Trimming removed 4 bases at V and 7 bases at J, with 8 bases between. Germline CDR1 and CDR2: SGHNT and YENEEA. The CDR3 runs to 11 residues. DNA for the CDR3: TGTGCCAGCAGCTCGCAAGGGGAGCAGTACTTC. It is translated as CASSSQGEQYF.

The chain has TRBV18 and TRBJ2-1; 10 nucleotides match TRBD2. The length of the CDR3 is 13 residues. Looked up from germline, CDR1 is KGHSH and CDR2 is LQKENI. V lost 0 bases to trimming and J lost 14 bases; unmatched junction nucleotides: 4. The CDR3 nucleotides read TGTGCCAGCTCACCACCTAGCGGGAGGTCGAAGTTCTTC. This encodes CASSPPSGRSKFF.

This clonotype was detected only a few times. The chain joins TRBV6-2 or TRBV6-3 to TRBJ2-7; D possibly matches TRBD1 or TRBD2 (5 bases each). The CDR3 contains 15 residues. Germline V gives CDR1 MNHEY, CDR2 SVGEGT. The V end was cut by 5 bases, the J end by 1 base, with 15 bases between. The CDR3 DNA reads TGTGCCAGCAGTGGCAGGGACGGAAGATCCTACGAGCAGTACTTC. Residues: CASSGRDGRSYEQYF.

This clonotype occurred many times. The V and J genes are TRBV3-1 and TRBJ1-5; D uncertain. Trimming took off 1 base at V and 2 bases at J, with 6 bases between the two ends. CDR1 is LGHDT, CDR2 YNNKEL, per germline (reference sequence). The CDR3 covers 14 residues. In nucleotides, the CDR3 is TGTGCCAGCAGCCAAGGACGTCGCAATCAGCCCCAGCATTTT. The encoded protein is CASSQGRRNQPQHF.

In its sample, this clonotype was seen a few times. The rearrangement links TRBV5-1 to TRBJ2-2; 7 bases are a match to TRBD2. CDR1 and CDR2 from the germline V gene are SGHRS and YFSETQ. The CDR3 runs 14 residues. With V trimmed by 4 bases and J by 5 bases, 5 bases remained unmatched. CDR3: CASSLQAGTGELFF. CDR3 DNA sequence: TGCGCCAGCAGCCTACAAGCGGGAACCGGGGAGCTGTTTTTT.

CDR3 protein: CASSPLSAPETQYF. CDR3 DNA sequence: TGTGCCAGCTCACCACTTAGTGCACCAGAGACCCAGTACTTC. V is TRBV18 and J is TRBJ2-5; no definite D call. Germline CDR1 KGHSH, CDR2 LQKENI. V shed 1 base and J shed 4 bases, with 10 bases lying between them. The CDR3 totals 14 residues. Full variable domain (outside the CDR3, taken from reference TRBV18 and TRBJ2-5): NAGVMQNPRHLVRRRGQEARLRCSPMKGHSHVYWYRQLPEEGLKFMVYLQKENIIDESGMPKERFSAEFPKEGPSILRIQQVVRGDSAAYFCASSPLSAPETQYFGPGTRLLVL.

In its sample, this clonotype was seen a few times. V and J are TRBV10-3 and TRBJ2-5; D unresolved. There are 14 residues in the CDR3. V gave up 3 bases and J gave up 1 base, with 9 bases separating them. Germline values: CDR1 ENHRY, CDR2 SYGVKD. CDR3 in DNA: TGTGCCATCAGTGATGTCCGGGTCCAAGAGACCCAGTACTTC. As protein: CAISDVRVQETQYF.